The 20 T cell receptor beta chains below were found in one sample sequenced in a study of T cell responses to AZD1222 COVID-19 vaccine. TCRdb's copy holds only in-frame clones and misses some; the assay was immunoSEQ multiplex PCR. This table holds 90,000 to 130,000 clones, 85% to 90% found once. Here the sequenced sample was peripheral blood, taken 28 days after the second AZD1222 dose. The receptors were gathered from an adult who received the AZD1222 COVID-19 vaccine.

V usage is TRBV5-1 and J usage is TRBJ1-4; D gene unclear. V lost 2 bases, J lost 4 bases, and 9 bases lay in between. Germline CDR1 and CDR2: SGHRS and YFSETQ. The CDR3 runs 14 residues. CDR3 nucleotides: TGCGCCAGCAGCTTAGGACCGGTTAATGAAAAACTGTTTTTT. Translated, it gives CASSLGPVNEKLFF.

V is TRBV5-1 and J is TRBJ1-3; D is undetermined. Deletions cut 1 base from V and 0 bases from J, with 8 bases between. CDR1 is SGHRS and CDR2 is YFSETQ in the germline V gene. The CDR3 contains 15 residues. The CDR3 DNA sequence: TGCGCCAGCAGCTTGCAGGTCGGCTCTGGAAACACCATATATTTT. It yields the protein CASSLQVGSGNTIYF.

This chain connects TRBV19 to TRBJ2-7, with 13 nucleotides matching TRBD2. Germline V lookup: CDR1 LNHDA, CDR2 SQIVND (reference sequence). Trimming took 3 bases from V and 7 from J; bases not matched to a gene: 3. The CDR3 has 14 residues. The CDR3 protein is CASSIRGLAGEQYF. The CDR3 nucleotides are TGTGCCAGTAGTATTAGGGGACTAGCGGGAGAGCAGTACTTC.

The J gene is TRBJ1-1, the V gene TRBV11-2; D is unclear. CDR3 length equals 13 residues. The germline V gene has CDR1 SGHAT and CDR2 FQNNGV. V lost 6 bases, J lost 3 bases, and 11 bases lay in between. CDR3 nucleotide sequence: TGTGCCAGCAGTCTTGGACGAGACACTGAAGCTTTCTTT. Translated: CASSLGRDTEAFF. The variable domain in full, with the rest retrieved from reference TRBV11-2 and TRBJ1-1, is EAGVAQSPRYKIIEKRQSVAFWCNPISGHATLYWYQQILGQGPKLLIQFQNNGVVDDSQLPKDRFSAERLKGVDSTLKIQPAKLEDSAVYLCASSLGRDTEAFFGQGTRLTVV.

This CDR3 reads CASSSTGGQPQHF. The DNA for the CDR3 is TGTGCCAGCAGCTCAACGGGTGGTCAGCCCCAGCATTTT. This sequence joins TRBV7-8 and TRBJ1-5; D remains ambiguous. CDR3 length: 13 residues. Looked up from germline, CDR1 is SGHVS and CDR2 is FQNEAQ. V was shortened by 4 bases and J by 6 bases, with 10 bases between the two germline ends. Combining the CDR3 with reference TRBV7-8 and TRBJ1-5 gives the whole variable domain GAGVSQSPRYKVAKRGQDVALRCDPISGHVSLFWYQQALGQGPEFLTYFQNEAQLDKSGLPSDRFFAERPEGSVSTLKIQRTQQEDSAVYLCASSSTGGQPQHFGDGTRLSIL.

The chain is built from TRBV9 and TRBJ1-2; D gene unclear. CDR1 and CDR2 from the germline V gene are SGDLS and YYNGEE. The CDR3 contains 12 residues. V gave up 0 bases and J gave up 6 bases, with 6 bases separating them. CDR3 amino acids: CASSVDKDGYTF. The CDR3 DNA reads TGTGCCAGCAGCGTAGACAAGGATGGCTACACCTTC.

The gene calls are TRBV18 and TRBJ1-2, with no clear D. The CDR3 runs to 13 residues. The germline gives CDR1 KGHSH, CDR2 LQKENI. V shed 2 bases and J shed 7 bases, with 11 bases lying between them. CDR3 nucleotides: TGTGCCAGCTCACCAGTCTCCGTGTCTGGCTACACCTTC. This codes for CASSPVSVSGYTF.

This clone was counted once. The rearrangement links TRBV9 to TRBJ1-6; D might be TRBD1 (6 bases). Trimming left V 3 bases short and J 7 bases short, with 11 bases between. CDR1 is SGDLS and CDR2 is YYNGEE in the germline V gene. This CDR3 has 14 amino acids. The DNA for the CDR3 is TGTGCCAGCAGCGCGGGACACCTCAATTCACCCCTCCACTTT. Translated: CASSAGHLNSPLHF.

As regards this clone: Other nucleotide sequences in the sample specify the same CDR3. The chain uses TRBV7-9 and TRBJ1-1; weak D call: TRBD1 (5 bases). The germline CDR1 and CDR2 sequences are SEHNR and FQNEAQ (reference sequence). This CDR3 has 13 residues. Between the trimmed V and J ends, which lost 2 bases and 3 bases, there was a span of 7 bases. DNA for the CDR3: TGTGCCAGCAGCTTAATGGGGGACACTGAAGCTTTCTTT. Amino acid sequence: CASSLMGDTEAFF.

The chain employs TRBV6-5 and TRBJ1-5; a possible D gene is TRBD1 (5 bases). Germline V gene data show CDR1 as MNHEY and CDR2 as SVGAGI. Trimming took 8 bases from V and 5 from J, leaving 16 bases between them. This CDR3 is built from 14 residues. The DNA for the CDR3 is TGTGCCAGCGGCAGAGGGGAGTGGGATCAGCCCCAGCATTTT. Residues: CASGRGEWDQPQHF.

The gene calls are TRBV19 and TRBJ2-7; D gene uncertain. V shed 5 bases and J shed 0 bases, with 11 bases lying between them. Germline V gene lookup returns CDR1 LNHDA and CDR2 SQIVND (reference sequence). The CDR3 runs to 14 residues. The CDR3 DNA is TGTGCCAGTAGTCCTGCAGTTAGCTCCTACGAGCAGTACTTC. Translation: CASSPAVSSYEQYF.

This chain connects TRBV9 to TRBJ1-2, with D tentatively TRBD1 (5 bases). Trimming cost V 0 bases and J 2 bases, with 8 bases left between them. CDR3 size: 14 residues. CDR1 and CDR2 (germline): SGDLS, YYNGEE. The CDR3 spells CASSVGGLNYGYTF. Written as DNA, the CDR3 is TGTGCCAGCAGCGTAGGGGGACTGAACTATGGCTACACCTTC.

A few counts support this clone. The gene calls are TRBV6-5 and TRBJ1-1; possibly TRBD1 for D (5 bases). CDR3 size: 14 residues. The V gene's germline CDR1 is MNHEY and CDR2 SVGAGI. Between the trimmed V and J ends, which lost 11 bases and 6 bases, there was a span of 22 bases. As DNA, the CDR3 is TGTGCCGTCTTAAATCCAGGGACGTCGGCTGAAGCTTTCTTT. Translating gives CAVLNPGTSAEAFF.

V is TRBV6-5 and J is TRBJ1-2, with TRBD1 matching 7 bases. V shed 8 bases and J 6 bases; nucleotides not matched to a gene: 9. Germline V gene lookup returns CDR1 MNHEY and CDR2 SVGAGI. The CDR3 is 13 amino acids. The CDR3 DNA reads TGTGCCAGCTGTAGCAACAGGGGCCATGGCTACACCTTC. This codes for CASCSNRGHGYTF.

The chain combines TRBV5-1 with TRBJ2-3; D assignment may be TRBD1 or TRBD2 (5 bases each). Per the germline V gene, CDR1 is SGHRS and CDR2 is YFSETQ. This CDR3 region has 14 residues. V was pared by 1 base and J by 4 bases, with 10 bases between. DNA for the CDR3: TGCGCCAGCAGCTTGAATAGGGACGCAGATACGCAGTATTTT. Translation: CASSLNRDADTQYF.

This clone was observed a few times. The chain combines TRBV28 with TRBJ2-2, with 7 nucleotides matching TRBD1. The CDR3 length is 16 residues. CDR1 and CDR2 (germline): MDHEN, SYDVKM. J gave up 0 bases and V 4 bases, and 5 bases lay outside the gene matches. In DNA, the CDR3 is TGTGCCAGCAGTTCGGGACAGCTTACGAACACCGGGGAGCTGTTTTTT. As protein: CASSSGQLTNTGELFF.

V gene TRBV6-5 combines with J gene TRBJ2-7; either TRBD1 or TRBD2 may supply D (5 bases each). Germline V gives CDR1 MNHEY, CDR2 SVGAGI. The CDR3 contains 16 residues. With 2 bases removed from V and 2 bases from J, the gap between germline ends came to 16 bases. This CDR3 reads CASSYGEPKGAYEQYF. Written as DNA, the CDR3 is TGTGCCAGCAGTTACGGGGAGCCGAAAGGGGCCTACGAGCAGTACTTC.

The sample holds one count of this clone. This sequence joins TRBV7-9 and TRBJ1-2; TRBD1 matches 11 bases. Germline V gene sequence: CDR1 SEHNR, CDR2 FQNEAQ (reference sequence). With V trimmed by 4 bases and J by 4 bases, 8 bases remained unmatched. The CDR3 sequence is 16 residues long. The chain's CDR3 is CASSSPRGQGVYGYTF. The CDR3 region has the DNA TGTGCCAGCAGCTCCCCGCGGGGACAGGGGGTCTATGGCTACACCTTC.

The chain combines TRBV6-2 or TRBV6-3 with TRBJ1-6, with D unclear. The CDR3 has 11 residues. With 6 bases removed from V and 15 bases from J, the gap between germline ends came to 12 bases. Per the germline V gene, CDR1 is MNHEY and CDR2 is SVGEGT. The CDR3 sequence is CASSPWRLLHF. DNA of the CDR3: TGTGCCAGCAGCCCTTGGAGGCTCCTCCACTTT.

The V call is TRBV6-5, the J call TRBJ2-7, with D uncertain. Germline V gives CDR1 MNHEY, CDR2 SVGAGI. This CDR3 has 11 amino acids. Trimming removed 8 bases at V and 5 bases at J, with 10 bases between. CDR3 amino acids: CASSVFDEQYF. The CDR3 nucleotides read TGTGCCAGCTCGGTGTTCGACGAGCAGTACTTC.